The clone carrying this TCR beta chain showed up many times. Its antigen is unknown. TCRdb redid the calling of the 5' RACE reads with MiXCR, one entry per CDR3 protein. The sample lists a few hundred thousand distinct CDR3 sequences; 9.5% to 10% were seen once. The data originate from a study of identical twins. With 5 bases removed from V and 11 bases from J, the gap between germline ends came to 17 bases. The CDR3 covers 13 residues. Looked up from germline, CDR1 is MDHEN and CDR2 is SYDVKM. Study-level results: While abundant cord blood beta clonotypes carried fewer insertions, memory repertoires showed no such pattern. Models predicted too little out-of-frame TCR alpha sharing in monozygotic twins.

These data were likewise used in another study, on yellow fever vaccine responses in identical twins. That source adds: Reportedly, the T cell response mounted by twins to vaccine seemed partly convergent, partly personalized.

The chain is built from TRBV28 and TRBJ2-3; no firm D call. This clonotype was sampled from a woman aged 18 to 35 in good health. Specimen: PBMCs. DNA for the CDR3: TGTGCCAGCAGTCCTTCTCAGACCAGATTGCAGTATTTT. It codes for CASSPSQTRLQYF.